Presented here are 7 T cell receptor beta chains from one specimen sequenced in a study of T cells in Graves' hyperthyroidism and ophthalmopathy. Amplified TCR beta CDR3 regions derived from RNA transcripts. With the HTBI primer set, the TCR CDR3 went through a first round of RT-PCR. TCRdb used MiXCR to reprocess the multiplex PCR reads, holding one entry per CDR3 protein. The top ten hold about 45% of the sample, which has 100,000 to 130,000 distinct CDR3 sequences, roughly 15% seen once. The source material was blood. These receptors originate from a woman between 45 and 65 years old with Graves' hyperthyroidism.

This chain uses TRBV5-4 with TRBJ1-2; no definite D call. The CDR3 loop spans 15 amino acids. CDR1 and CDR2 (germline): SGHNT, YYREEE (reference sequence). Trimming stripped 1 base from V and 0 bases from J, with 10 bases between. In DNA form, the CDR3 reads TGTGCCAGCAGCTTGAGCGCAGGAACTAACTATGGCTACACCTTC. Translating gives CASSLSAGTNYGYTF.

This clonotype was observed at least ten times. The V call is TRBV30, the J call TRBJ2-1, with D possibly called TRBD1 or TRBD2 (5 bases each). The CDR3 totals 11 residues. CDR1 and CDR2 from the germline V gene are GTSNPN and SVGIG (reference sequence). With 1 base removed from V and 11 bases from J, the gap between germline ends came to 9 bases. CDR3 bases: TGTGCCTGGAGTGCCGGGACCAAGCAGTTCTTC. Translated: CAWSAGTKQFF.

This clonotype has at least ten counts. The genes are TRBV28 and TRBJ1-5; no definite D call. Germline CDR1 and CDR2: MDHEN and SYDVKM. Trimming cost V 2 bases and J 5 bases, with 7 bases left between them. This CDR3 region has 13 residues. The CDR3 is CASSLSRDQPQHF. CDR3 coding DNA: TGTGCCAGCAGTTTAAGCCGAGATCAGCCCCAGCATTTT.

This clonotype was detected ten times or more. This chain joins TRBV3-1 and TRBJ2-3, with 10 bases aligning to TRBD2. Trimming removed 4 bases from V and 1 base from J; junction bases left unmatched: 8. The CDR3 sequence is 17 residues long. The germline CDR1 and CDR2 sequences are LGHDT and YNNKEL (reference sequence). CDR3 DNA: TGTGCCAGCAGCCTCCTGCAAGCGGGAGGGGGCACAGATACGCAGTATTTT. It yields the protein CASSLLQAGGGTDTQYF.

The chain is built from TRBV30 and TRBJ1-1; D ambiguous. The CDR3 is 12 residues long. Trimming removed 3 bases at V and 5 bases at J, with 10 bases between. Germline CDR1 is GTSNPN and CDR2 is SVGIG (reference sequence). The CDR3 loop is CAWSASGTEAFF. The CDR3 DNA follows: TGTGCCTGGAGCGCCAGTGGAACTGAAGCTTTCTTT.

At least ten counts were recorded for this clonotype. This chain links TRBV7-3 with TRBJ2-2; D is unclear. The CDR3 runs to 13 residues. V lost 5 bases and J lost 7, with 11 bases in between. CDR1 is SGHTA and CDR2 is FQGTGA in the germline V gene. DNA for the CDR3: TGTGCCAGCAGCCCCTCCCGTGTCGGGGAGCTGTTTTTT. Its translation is CASSPSRVGELFF.

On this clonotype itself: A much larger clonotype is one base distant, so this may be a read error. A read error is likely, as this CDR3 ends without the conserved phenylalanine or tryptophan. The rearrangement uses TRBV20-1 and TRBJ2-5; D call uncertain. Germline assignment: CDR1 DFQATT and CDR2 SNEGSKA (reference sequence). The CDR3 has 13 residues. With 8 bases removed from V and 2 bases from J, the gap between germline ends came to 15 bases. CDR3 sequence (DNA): TGCAGTCAGCCCTCCCTGCGACAAGAGACCCAGTACTCC. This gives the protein CSQPSLRQETQYS.